This passage covers 10 T cell receptor beta chains from one sample sequenced in a study of T-cell memory formation after mild COVID-19. TCRdb passed the 5' RACE reads through MiXCR, listing each CDR3 protein once. The profile shows roughly 480,000 distinct CDR3 sequences, approximately 25% of them singletons. The specimen sequenced was PBMCs or a T cell subset sorted from them (not recorded which). These receptors all come from an adult woman who had mild COVID-19 (a few samples of this study predate the infection). Cell type and time point are not known.

This clonotype was observed a few times. Here the CDR3 DNA reads TGTGCCAGCAGCCAAGGCGATAGCCGGAGGTTCTTC. This codes for CASSQGDSRRFF. The rearrangement joins TRBV3-1 to TRBJ2-1; no clear D. The germline gives CDR1 LGHDT, CDR2 YNNKEL (reference sequence). The CDR3 is 12 residues long. Trimming stripped 1 base from V and 15 bases from J, with 13 bases between.

V gene TRBV12-3 or TRBV12-4 combines with J gene TRBJ1-1; TRBD1 is a possible D gene (5 bases). The CDR3 length is 12 residues. Trimming removed 7 bases from V and 7 bases from J, with 13 bases in between. CDR3 amino acids: CASIPRRGEAFF. In DNA, the CDR3 is TGTGCCAGCATCCCTAGAAGGGGTGAAGCTTTCTTT.

Here the CDR3 reads CASSSWGRGLAKETQYF. CDR3 in DNA: TGTGCCAGCAGCTCATGGGGCCGCGGACTAGCGAAAGAGACCCAGTACTTC. The chain employs TRBV5-6 and TRBJ2-5, with TRBD2 identical over 9 bases. The trim removed 3 bases at V and 3 bases at J, leaving 12 bases unmatched. There are 17 residues in the CDR3. The germline gives CDR1 SGHDT, CDR2 YYEEEE.

This clonotype was seen a few times. CDR3 in amino acids: CASSYSGTGGSGRAYNEQFF. The CDR3 region has the DNA TGTGCCAGCAGTTATTCCGGGACAGGGGGATCCGGGAGGGCCTACAATGAGCAGTTCTTC. The chain links TRBV6-2 or TRBV6-3 to TRBJ2-1; TRBD1 matches at 11 bases. Germline CDR1 and CDR2: MNHEY and SVGEGT. The CDR3 length is 20 residues. Trimming removed 3 bases from V and 2 bases from J; junction bases left unmatched: 15.

The chain is built from TRBV7-2 and TRBJ2-7, with D perhaps TRBD2 (5 bases). V was pared by 5 bases and J by 2 bases, with 10 bases between. The CDR3 has 13 amino acids. Per germline, CDR1 SGHTA and CDR2 FQGNSA. The CDR3: CASSPYGAYEQYF. CDR3 sequence (DNA): TGTGCCAGCAGCCCGTACGGGGCCTACGAGCAGTACTTC.

The chain carries TRBV20-1 and TRBJ2-5, with 7 positions matching TRBD2. Unmatched junction bases numbered 11, after V lost 3 bases and J lost 1 base. From germline, CDR1 is DFQATT and CDR2 SNEGSKA (reference sequence). This CDR3 is built from 16 residues. CDR3 loop: CSASPVAGASQETQYF. The CDR3 nucleotides read TGCAGTGCTAGTCCCGTAGCGGGCGCAAGCCAAGAGACCCAGTACTTC.

This clonotype came up a few times. CDR3 sequence reads: CSVEEVTTKREELLGNYGYTF. The CDR3, as DNA: TGCAGCGTTGAAGAGGTTACAACGAAACGAGAGGAGCTCTTAGGGAACTATGGCTACACCTTC. The chain has TRBV29-1 and TRBJ1-2; D gene uncertain. This CDR3 has 21 residues. V lost 0 bases, J lost 2 bases, and 31 bases lay in between. Germline loops: CDR1 SQVTM, CDR2 ANQGSEA.

The chain employs TRBV7-2 and TRBJ2-3, with D possibly being TRBD2 (5 bases). The CDR3 sequence is 16 residues long. The germline CDR1 and CDR2 sequences are SGHTA and FQGNSA. Trimming shortened V by 5 bases and J by 5 bases, and 20 bases separated the two germline ends. CDR3: CASSEEEVGYRDTQYF. In DNA, the CDR3 is TGTGCCAGCAGCGAAGAGGAGGTGGGCTATAGAGATACGCAGTATTTT.

This clonotype was picked up a small number of times. The rearrangement links TRBV4-2 to TRBJ2-7; D call uncertain. Germline V gene lookup returns CDR1 LGHNA and CDR2 YNFKEQ. Trimming shortened V by 1 base and J by 3 bases, and 13 bases separated the two germline ends. The CDR3 extends over 15 amino acids. The CDR3 bases are TGTGCCAGCAGCCAAGGAGAACTAACAATCTACGAGCAGTACTTC. Its translation: CASSQGELTIYEQYF.

This clonotype turned up a few times. The chain is built from TRBV3-1 and TRBJ2-6; 11 bases are shared with TRBD1. The CDR3 totals 19 residues. V was pared by 0 bases and J by 2 bases, with 6 bases of the junction left unmatched. Germline assignment: CDR1 LGHDT and CDR2 YNNKEL (reference sequence). The CDR3 region is CASSQERWTGGAGANVLTF. Here the CDR3 DNA reads TGTGCCAGCAGCCAAGAAAGGTGGACAGGGGGCGCTGGGGCCAACGTCCTGACTTTC.